The 23 T cell receptor beta chains below all came from one sample that was sequenced in a study of cytomegalovirus exposure and HLA in healthy donors. This PCR relied on a set of 60 Vbeta primers and 13 Jbeta primers. Using immunoSEQ multiplex PCR, the repertoire was profiled, and TCRdb retains in-frame clones only, with some absent. The data hold some 76,000 clones, with roughly 82% observed a single time. Sequencing was performed on PBMCs. All receptors come from a male donor in good health and CMV-seropositive.

The V gene is TRBV7-3, the J gene TRBJ2-1, with no clear D. CDR3 length: 15 amino acids. The V gene lost 4 bases and the J gene lost 0 bases, with 10 bases spanning the gap. Germline CDR1 SGHTA, CDR2 FQGTGA. CDR3 in DNA: TGTGCCAGCAGCTCCGACACAAGCTCCTACAATGAGCAGTTCTTC. Translation gives CASSSDTSSYNEQFF.

This clone has only one observation. The rearrangement joins TRBV9 to TRBJ2-3, with 11 bases fitting TRBD2. The germline V gene has CDR1 SGDLS and CDR2 YYNGEE. The CDR3 runs 18 residues. V dropped 3 bases and J dropped 2; count of bases not matched to a gene: 11. CDR3 region: CASSAPLAGGETTDTQYF. CDR3 in DNA: TGTGCCAGCAGCGCCCCTTTAGCGGGGGGGGAGACCACAGATACGCAGTATTTT.

V is TRBV7-2 and J is TRBJ2-7; TRBD1 matches at 8 bases. J gave up 2 bases and V 4 bases, and 4 bases lay outside the gene matches. The length of the CDR3 is 14 residues. Germline V CDR1 and CDR2: SGHTA, FQGNSA. CDR3 nucleotide sequence: TGTGCCAGCAGCTACGGACAGGGCACCTACGAGCAGTACTTC. Translated, it gives CASSYGQGTYEQYF.

The chain recombines TRBV4-3 with TRBJ2-5; possible D gene TRBD2, 5 bases. Germline loops: CDR1 LGHNA, CDR2 YSLEER. The ends were cut back, 4 bases at V and 5 bases at J, with 17 bases in the middle. The CDR3 spans 15 residues. The CDR3 protein is CASSLHALGPETQYF. DNA for the CDR3: TGCGCCAGCAGCCTACACGCACTAGGCCCGGAGACCCAGTACTTC.

The rearrangement links TRBV11-2 to TRBJ2-1; the match to TRBD2 covers 8 bases. Germline CDR1 SGHAT, CDR2 FQNNGV. The V segment lost 1 base and the J segment 11 bases; nucleotides outside the gene matches: 13. The CDR3 totals 16 residues. The CDR3 nucleotides read TGTGCCAGCAGCTTAGTTAATAGCGGGGACCCGGGTAAGCAGTTCTTC. This codes for CASSLVNSGDPGKQFF.

The chain links TRBV28 to TRBJ1-3; 10 nucleotides match TRBD1. J was trimmed by 2 bases and V by 5 bases; bases with no gene match: 3. Germline V CDR1 and CDR2: MDHEN, SYDVKM. CDR3 length: 15 residues. DNA for the CDR3: TGTGCCAGCAGTAGGGACAGGGGAGCTGGAAACACCATATATTTT. This translates into CASSRDRGAGNTIYF.

This chain connects TRBV5-1 to TRBJ2-4, with D maybe TRBD2 (6 bases). Germline loops: CDR1 SGHRS, CDR2 YFSETQ. Trimming removed 0 bases at V and 3 bases at J, with 10 bases between. This CDR3 region has 15 residues. Here the CDR3 reads CASSLVGGGKNIQYF. CDR3 DNA: TGCGCCAGCAGCTTGGTGGGGGGAGGCAAAAACATTCAGTACTTC.

The rearrangement uses TRBV10-3 and TRBJ2-5; tentatively, D is TRBD1 (6 bases). Germline CDR1 is ENHRY and CDR2 is SYGVKD. The CDR3 spans 13 residues. V was clipped by 3 bases and J by 2 bases, with 7 bases between them. Here the CDR3 DNA reads TGTGCCATCAGTGACGGACAGCAAGAGACCCAGTACTTC. Protein: CAISDGQQETQYF.

J is TRBJ1-1 and V is TRBV27; 7 bases line up with TRBD1. J lost 7 bases, V lost 7 bases, and 21 bases had no gene match. This CDR3 is built from 17 residues. The V gene's germline CDR1 is MNHEY and CDR2 SMNVEV (reference sequence). DNA for the CDR3: TGTGCCAGCAAAGGCCCCCTAGGACAGGACAACCCCTATGAAGCTTTCTTT. The encoded protein is CASKGPLGQDNPYEAFF.

This rearrangement joins TRBV6-1 to TRBJ2-7; 9 positions match TRBD1. The germline V gene encodes CDR1 MNHNS and CDR2 SASEGT. The CDR3 consists of 14 residues. V trimming: 8 bases; J trimming: 7 bases; junction bases outside the gene matches: 12. The CDR3 nucleotides are TGTGCCAGCTACCGGGACAGGGCTGTGAGGGAGCAGTACTTC. It is translated as CASYRDRAVREQYF.

This sequence joins TRBV7-3 and TRBJ2-1, with D unclear. Trimming left V 1 base short and J 5 bases short, with 6 bases between. Germline V gene lookup returns CDR1 SGHTA and CDR2 FQGTGA. CDR3 length: 13 amino acids. In DNA, the CDR3 is TGTGCCAGCAGCTTAAATAATGACAATGAGCAGTTCTTC. It yields the protein CASSLNNDNEQFF.

This clone occurred a few times. The chain employs TRBV13 and TRBJ1-2; no reliable D call. Trimming cost V 3 bases and J 5 bases, with 7 bases left between them. Germline CDR1 PRHDT, CDR2 FYEKMQ (reference sequence). CDR3 length: 12 amino acids. CDR3 coding DNA: TGTGCCAGCAGCTTTGAACGGTATGGCTACACCTTC. It yields the protein CASSFERYGYTF.

CDR3 loop: CASSSLIYEQYF. CDR3 nucleotide sequence: TGCGCCAGCAGCTCACTAATCTACGAGCAGTACTTC. The chain couples TRBV5-1 to TRBJ2-7; D not resolved. Germline V CDR1 and CDR2: SGHRS, YFSETQ. The length of the CDR3 is 12 residues. Trimming shortened V by 3 bases and J by 3 bases, and 7 bases separated the two germline ends.

The V call is TRBV7-9, the J call TRBJ2-6; possibly TRBD1 for D (6 bases). CDR1 and CDR2 (germline): SEHNR, FQNEAQ (reference sequence). V lost 4 bases and J 0 bases, leaving 10 bases between the germline ends. This CDR3 spans 16 amino acids. The CDR3 bases are TGTGCCAGCAGCTCGCACAGGGCCTCTGGGGCCAACGTCCTGACTTTC. Translated, it gives CASSSHRASGANVLTF.

V and J are TRBV30 and TRBJ1-4; D possibly corresponds to TRBD1 (6 bases). Trimming cost V 3 bases and J 10 bases, with 12 bases left between them. CDR3 size: 12 residues. The germline gives CDR1 GTSNPN, CDR2 SVGIG (reference sequence). The CDR3 nucleotides read TGTGCCTGGAGAAAGGGGGAAGTAAAACTGTTTTTT. Encoded protein: CAWRKGEVKLFF.

V is TRBV5-1 and J is TRBJ2-7, with D unclear. The CDR3 has 13 amino acids. CDR1 is SGHRS, CDR2 YFSETQ, per germline. V was shortened by 4 bases and J by 2 bases, with 10 bases between the two germline ends. Here the CDR3 reads CASSREATYEQYF. The CDR3 bases are TGCGCCAGCAGCAGAGAGGCTACCTACGAGCAGTACTTC.

V and J are TRBV9 and TRBJ2-2; D uncertain. The CDR3 runs to 14 residues. Germline V gene data show CDR1 as SGDLS and CDR2 as YYNGEE. The V gene lost 3 bases and the J gene lost 5 bases, with 11 bases spanning the gap. The CDR3: CASSGEAATGELFF. CDR3 nucleotides: TGTGCCAGCAGCGGCGAGGCGGCGACCGGGGAGCTGTTTTTT.

The chain employs TRBV5-1 and TRBJ2-3; the D gene is possibly TRBD2 (5 bases). Looked up from germline, CDR1 is SGHRS and CDR2 is YFSETQ. Trimming cost V 1 base and J 1 base, with 7 bases left between them. CDR3 length equals 14 residues. Here the CDR3 reads CASSLTSGTDTQYF. DNA of the CDR3: TGCGCCAGCAGCTTGACTAGTGGCACAGATACGCAGTATTTT.

The chain carries TRBV30 and TRBJ1-2, with D perhaps TRBD1 (6 bases). The germline V gene has CDR1 GTSNPN and CDR2 SVGIG (reference sequence). The CDR3 totals 14 residues. Deletions cut 1 base from V and 3 bases from J, with 12 bases between. The CDR3 nucleotides are TGTGCCTGGAGTGAAGTAGGGGGGGACTATGGCTACACCTTC. This sequence encodes CAWSEVGGDYGYTF.

The rearrangement uses TRBV27 and TRBJ2-1; the match to TRBD2 covers 10 bases. The V and J ends lost 6 bases and 5 bases, in that order; junction bases with no gene match: 16. The germline gives CDR1 MNHEY, CDR2 SMNVEV (reference sequence). The CDR3 consists of 18 residues. The CDR3 region is CASRLAGVGGGVHNEQFF. As DNA, the CDR3 is TGTGCCAGCAGGCTAGCGGGAGTAGGGGGCGGGGTACACAATGAGCAGTTCTTC.

This clone was counted a single time. The rearrangement uses TRBV28 and TRBJ1-2, with 8 bases aligning to TRBD1. Germline V lookup: CDR1 MDHEN, CDR2 SYDVKM. The CDR3 is 16 residues long. V dropped 5 bases and J dropped 4; count of bases not matched to a gene: 12. This CDR3 reads CASSPGGQGILYGYTF. CDR3 nucleotides: TGTGCCAGCAGTCCAGGAGGACAGGGAATCCTCTATGGCTACACCTTC.

A few counts support this clone. J is TRBJ2-7 and V is TRBV7-2, with 8 bases that match TRBD1. Trimming took 5 bases from V and 4 from J; bases not matched to a gene: 7. From germline, CDR1 is SGHTA and CDR2 FQGNSA. This CDR3 is built from 14 residues. CDR3 in DNA: TGTGCCAGCAGCCCGCGGGACAGGCGATACGAGCAGTACTTC. Translating gives CASSPRDRRYEQYF. Complete variable domain (other parts from reference TRBV7-2 and TRBJ2-7): GAGVSQSPSNKVTEKGKDVELRCDPISGHTALYWYRQSLGQGLEFLIYFQGNSAPDKSGLPSDRFSAERTGGSVSTLTIQRTQQEDSAVYLCASSPRDRRYEQYFGPGTRLTVT.

In this sample, this clone turned up once. In nucleotides, the CDR3 is TGCGCCAGCAGCCGGACAGGGTTAAGCACCCTCCACTTT. Protein sequence: CASSRTGLSTLHF. The chain recombines TRBV5-1 with TRBJ1-6; the match to TRBD1 covers 8 bases. The CDR3 contains 13 residues. Germline V gene data show CDR1 as SGHRS and CDR2 as YFSETQ. Trimming at V came to 4 bases and at J to 14 bases, leaving 8 bases not matched to a gene. The full variable domain, rest sourced from reference TRBV5-1 and TRBJ1-6, is KAGVTQTPRYLIKTRGQQVTLSCSPISGHRSVSWYQQTPGQGLQFLFEYFSETQRNKGNFPGRFSGRQFSNSRSEMNVSTLELGDSALYLCASSRTGLSTLHFGNGTRLTVT.